Below, 9 T cell receptor beta chains from the same sample are listed, as sequenced in a study of shared clonotypes between healthy human individuals. The method was immunoSEQ multiplex PCR; TCRdb's version includes in-frame clones alone and lacks a portion of them. The sample carries about 2,500,000 clones, about 92% recorded once. The specimen sequenced was naive CD4+ T cells sorted from blood. Regarding subset: CD45RA+ positively selected. These receptor sequences come from a man younger than 30 in good health.

The genes are TRBV6-5 and TRBJ2-1, with D unresolved. V was cut by 2 bases and J by 9 bases, with 5 bases left in between. The germline V gene has CDR1 MNHEY and CDR2 SVGAGI. CDR3 length: 11 residues. DNA for the CDR3: TGTGCCAGCAGTTACGTAGGTGAGCAGTTCTTC. Protein sequence: CASSYVGEQFF.

The V and J genes are TRBV29-1 and TRBJ1-1; D unresolved. V was clipped by 6 bases and J by 0 bases, with 11 bases between them. The CDR3 loop spans 13 amino acids. Germline CDR1 is SQVTM and CDR2 is ANQGSEA. The DNA for the CDR3 is TGCAGCGTCAACCCACCAGTGAACACTGAAGCTTTCTTT. Translation gives CSVNPPVNTEAFF.

About this clone itself: Distinct nucleotide sequences in the sample also encode this CDR3. V gene TRBV19 combines with J gene TRBJ2-2; a possible D gene is TRBD2 (6 bases). Per germline, CDR1 LNHDA and CDR2 SQIVND (reference sequence). V was cut by 3 bases and J by 5 bases, with 10 bases left in between. The CDR3 runs 14 residues. CDR3 region: CASSMVGGTGELFF. The DNA of the CDR3 is TGTGCCAGTAGTATGGTGGGAGGAACCGGGGAGCTGTTTTTT.

This chain uses TRBV27 with TRBJ1-5; no clear D gene. The CDR3 sequence is 14 residues long. The germline V gene encodes CDR1 MNHEY and CDR2 SMNVEV (reference sequence). Trimming shortened V by 1 base and J by 4 bases, and 8 bases separated the two germline ends. The CDR3 loop reads CASSLLGQNQPQHF. The CDR3 coding sequence is TGTGCCAGCAGTTTATTGGGCCAGAATCAGCCCCAGCATTTT.

The rearrangement uses TRBV5-5 and TRBJ2-5; TRBD1 matches 9 bases. After removal of 3 bases from V and 7 bases from J, the junction contained 13 bases not matched to a gene. Germline V CDR1 and CDR2: SGHKS, YYEKEE (reference sequence). CDR3 length: 16 amino acids. As DNA, the CDR3 is TGTGCCAGCAGCTCTACCCGGGACAGGGTTGGGGGGACCCAGTACTTC. This gives the protein CASSSTRDRVGGTQYF.

The rearrangement uses TRBV4-1 and TRBJ1-1, with D tentatively TRBD1 (6 bases). Trimming removed 0 bases from V and 7 bases from J, with 21 bases in between. The CDR3 is 17 amino acids. In germline, CDR1 is MGHRA, CDR2 YSYEKL. Here the CDR3 reads CASSQDSPGTNFYEAFF. In DNA form, the CDR3 reads TGCGCCAGCAGCCAAGATTCCCCCGGGACAAACTTTTATGAAGCTTTCTTT.

This chain connects TRBV5-1 to TRBJ2-5, with 9 bases aligning to TRBD1. Germline CDR1 and CDR2: SGHRS and YFSETQ. The CDR3 covers 16 residues. With V trimmed by 4 bases and J by 4 bases, 11 bases remained unmatched. The CDR3 DNA reads TGCGCCAGCAGCCTGACCATGACGGGACAGGGAGAGACCCAGTACTTC. Amino acid sequence: CASSLTMTGQGETQYF. The full variable domain, its missing parts supplied by reference TRBV5-1 and TRBJ2-5, is KAGVTQTPRYLIKTRGQQVTLSCSPISGHRSVSWYQQTPGQGLQFLFEYFSETQRNKGNFPGRFSGRQFSNSRSEMNVSTLELGDSALYLCASSLTMTGQGETQYFGPGTRLLVL.

The chain couples TRBV7-8 to TRBJ1-2; 7 bases map to TRBD1. Germline CDR1 is SGHVS and CDR2 is FQNEAQ. Losses at the gene ends were 0 bases for V and 6 bases for J; bases not matched to a gene: 7. The CDR3 has 15 amino acids. The CDR3 DNA reads TGTGCCAGCAGCTTAGCGACAGGGTTAATCCATGGCTACACCTTC. Translated, it gives CASSLATGLIHGYTF.

Here the CDR3 reads CATSRDARRGPDYGYTF. DNA for the CDR3: TGTGCCACCAGCAGAGATGCCCGAAGGGGGCCCGACTATGGCTACACCTTC. This chain links TRBV15 with TRBJ1-2; 7 bases are shared with TRBD1. Trimming at V came to 0 bases and at J to 3 bases, leaving 10 bases not matched to a gene. Looked up from germline, CDR1 is LNHNV and CDR2 is YYDKDF (reference sequence). The CDR3 is 17 amino acids.